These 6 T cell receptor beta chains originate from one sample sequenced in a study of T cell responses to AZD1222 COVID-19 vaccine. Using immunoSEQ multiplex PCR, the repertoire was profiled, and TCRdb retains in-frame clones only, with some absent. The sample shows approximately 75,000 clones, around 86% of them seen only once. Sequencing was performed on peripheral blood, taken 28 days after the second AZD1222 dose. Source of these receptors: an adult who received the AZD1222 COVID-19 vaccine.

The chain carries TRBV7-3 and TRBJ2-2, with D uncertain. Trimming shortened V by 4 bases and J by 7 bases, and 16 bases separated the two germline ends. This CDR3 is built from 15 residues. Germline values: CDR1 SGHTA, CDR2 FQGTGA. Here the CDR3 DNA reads TGTGCCAGCAGCTCCGGCGGACCCGCTGGCGGGGAGCTGTTTTTT. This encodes CASSSGGPAGGELFF.

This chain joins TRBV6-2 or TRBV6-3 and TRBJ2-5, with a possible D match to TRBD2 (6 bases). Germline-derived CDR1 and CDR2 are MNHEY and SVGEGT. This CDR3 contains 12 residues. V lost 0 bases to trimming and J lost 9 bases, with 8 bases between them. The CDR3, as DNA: TGTGCCAGCAGTTACTCATCGGGGGCCCAGTACTTC. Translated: CASSYSSGAQYF.

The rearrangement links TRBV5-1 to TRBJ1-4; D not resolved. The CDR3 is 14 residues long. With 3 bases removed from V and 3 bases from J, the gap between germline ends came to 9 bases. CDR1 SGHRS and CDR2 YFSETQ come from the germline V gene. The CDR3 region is CASSSGVANEKLFF. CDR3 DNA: TGCGCCAGCAGCTCTGGGGTGGCTAATGAAAAACTGTTTTTT.

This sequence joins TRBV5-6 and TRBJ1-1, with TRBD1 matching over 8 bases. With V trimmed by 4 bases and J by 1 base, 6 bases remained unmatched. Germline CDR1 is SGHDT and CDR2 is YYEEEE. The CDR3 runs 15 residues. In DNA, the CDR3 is TGTGCCAGCAGCCAACAGGGGGGGGCGAACACTGAAGCTTTCTTT. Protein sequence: CASSQQGGANTEAFF.

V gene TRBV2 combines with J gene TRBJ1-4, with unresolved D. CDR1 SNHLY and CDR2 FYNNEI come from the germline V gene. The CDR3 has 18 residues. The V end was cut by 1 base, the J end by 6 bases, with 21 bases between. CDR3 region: CASSEVGSASVKDEKLFF. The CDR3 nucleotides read TGTGCCAGCAGTGAAGTGGGGTCGGCGTCGGTTAAAGATGAAAAACTGTTTTTT.

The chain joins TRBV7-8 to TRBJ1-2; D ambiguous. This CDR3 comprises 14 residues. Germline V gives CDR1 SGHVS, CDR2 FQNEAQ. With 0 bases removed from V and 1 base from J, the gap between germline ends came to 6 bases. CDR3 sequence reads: CASSLAGDNYGYTF. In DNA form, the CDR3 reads TGTGCCAGCAGCTTAGCCGGTGATAACTATGGCTACACCTTC.